This T cell receptor beta chain emerged from a study of T cells in Graves' hyperthyroidism and ophthalmopathy. V gave up 5 bases and J gave up 0 bases, with 16 bases separating them. Germline V gene sequence: CDR1 LGHDT, CDR2 YNNKEL (reference sequence). The CDR3 has 17 amino acids. RNA transcripts yielded amplified TCR beta CDR3 regions. Carried out on the TCR CDR3, a first-round RT-PCR used the HTBI primer set. TCRdb recomputed calls from the multiplex PCR reads with MiXCR, one row per CDR3 protein. The profile shows about 700,000 distinct CDR3 sequences, roughly 15% of them singletons. This clonotype was detected many times.

The sample comprised blood. This chain connects TRBV3-1 to TRBJ2-2, with D unclear. The sequence was obtained from a woman younger than 30 with Graves' hyperthyroidism. CDR3 region: CASSKRGTLTNTGELFF. The CDR3 nucleotides are TGTGCCAGCAGCAAACGAGGAACACTTACGAACACCGGGGAGCTGTTTTTT.